This T cell receptor (beta chain) originates from a study of human T cells and chemical hapten exposure. This clonotype was observed a few times. MiXCR, run by TCRdb on the RACE reads, gives a single entry per CDR3 protein. The table includes more than 75,000 distinct CDR3 sequences, roughly a tenth detected once. The sample's time point: patch test 2, 6 weeks after DPC sensitization. The treatment is: therapeutic diphenylcyclopropenone sensitization with weekly scalp DPC. CDR1 is MDHEN, CDR2 SYDVKM, per germline. J was trimmed by 5 bases and V by 2 bases; bases with no gene match: 8. The length of the CDR3 is 16 residues.

The TCR comes from a woman aged 40 to 50 with alopecia areata. Some clones in this sample may be carry-over from other donors' samples. The sequencing used whole blood, collected in connection with sensitization to the hapten diphenylcyclopropenone (DPC). The J gene is TRBJ2-2, the V gene TRBV28; TRBD1 aligns across 7 bases. CDR3 in amino acids: CASSLTGTVGTGELFF. The DNA of the CDR3 is TGTGCCAGCAGTTTAACCGGGACAGTAGGAACCGGGGAGCTGTTTTTT.